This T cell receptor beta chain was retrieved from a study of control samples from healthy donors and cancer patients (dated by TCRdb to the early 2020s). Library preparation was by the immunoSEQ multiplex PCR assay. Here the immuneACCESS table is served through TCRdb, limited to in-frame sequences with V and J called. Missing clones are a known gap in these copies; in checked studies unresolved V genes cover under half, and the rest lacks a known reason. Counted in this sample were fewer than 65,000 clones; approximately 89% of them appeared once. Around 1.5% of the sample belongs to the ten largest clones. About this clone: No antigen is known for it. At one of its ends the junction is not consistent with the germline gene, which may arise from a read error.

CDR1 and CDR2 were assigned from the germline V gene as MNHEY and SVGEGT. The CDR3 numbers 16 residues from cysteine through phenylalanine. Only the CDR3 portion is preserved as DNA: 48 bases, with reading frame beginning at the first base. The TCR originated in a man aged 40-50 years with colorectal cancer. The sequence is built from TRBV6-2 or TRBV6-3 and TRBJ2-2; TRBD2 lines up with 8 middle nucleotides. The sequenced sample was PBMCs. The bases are TGTGCCAGCAGTTACCGACTAGCGAGTCGCACCAGGGAGCTGTTTTTT. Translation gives CASSYRLASRTRELFF.